This T cell receptor (beta chain) was sequenced during a study of Ad26.COV2.S vaccination and SARS-CoV-2 variants. Notes on the study in general: Marked by substantial breadth, spike-specific CD8+ and CD4+ T cell responses were reportedly seen after vaccination. Spike-specific TCR breadth was greater after Ad26.COV2.S than placebo. Vaccine recipients and placebo recipients showed similar non-spike TCR breadth. Analytic work on TCR breadth and depth might have understated the full extent of total T cell responses.

Germline lookup yields CDR1 SGHTA and CDR2 FQGNSA. V lost 4 bases to trimming and J lost 10 bases; unmatched junction nucleotides: 9. There are 13 residues in the CDR3. Profiling relied on immunoSEQ multiplex PCR, and the TCRdb table lists in-frame clones only, not all of them. The data show about 180,000 clones, with around 88% seen just once and under 7.5% held by the top ten. This clone appeared a single time. Its specificity is unknown. This receptor was taken from a human donor who had recovered from COVID-19. The sequences come from peripheral blood, collected after recovery from COVID-19. The V and J genes are TRBV7-2 and TRBJ1-1, with 7 bases identical to TRBD1. The CDR3 sequence is CASSSGGGFVAFF. The CDR3 DNA reads as TGTGCCAGCAGCTCAGGGGGGGGGTTCGTAGCTTTCTTT.